This T cell receptor beta chain was retrieved from a study of graft-versus-host responses after intestinal transplantation. The wider study: All of the recipients had induction that used anti-thymocyte globulin, then tacrolimus and steroids for approximately 3 years. Overall study findings and caveats: Detection of GvH clones occurred in recipient marrow, and some had their first appearance in ileum or blood.

About this clone: The antigen remains undetermined.

The CDR3 is made up of 11 amino acids. Germline V gene sequence: CDR1 SGHRS, CDR2 YFSETQ. Trimming took 3 bases from V and 6 from J, leaving 4 bases between them. The table came from immunoSEQ multiplex PCR; TCRdb's copy has only in-frame clones and leaves some out. The sample has roughly 98,000 clones, 80% to 95% seen once. Material: unstimulated CD8+ T cells sorted from spleen or lymph node cells, obtained before transplant. V gene TRBV5-1 combines with J gene TRBJ2-1; D unresolved. The receptor was isolated from a human donor who was the organ donor for an intestinal transplant. The CDR3: CASSSSNEQFF. The CDR3 nucleotides are TGCGCCAGCAGCTCGAGCAATGAGCAGTTCTTC.